The 23 T cell receptor beta chains below come from one sample, sequenced in a study of OX40 agonist ivuxolimab in advanced cancers. Only in-frame clones appear in the TCRdb table, and some are missing; sequencing was by immunoSEQ multiplex PCR. The profile shows around 79,000 clones, 91% of them singletons. The sequencing used CD4+ or CD8+ T cells sorted from blood, collected in a trial of the OX40 agonist ivuxolimab. Receptors were obtained from an adult with an advanced solid tumor such as melanoma, head and neck, liver or kidney cancer.

This chain joins TRBV5-1 and TRBJ1-1, with D hard to call. The germline V and J ends were trimmed by 0 bases and 11 bases, with 11 bases remaining between them. Germline CDR1 is SGHRS and CDR2 is YFSETQ. The CDR3 is made up of 12 amino acids. The chain's CDR3 is CASSLAEGRAFF. CDR3 sequence (DNA): TGCGCCAGCAGCTTGGCCGAAGGTCGTGCTTTCTTT.

The chain combines TRBV11-3 with TRBJ2-1; 8 nucleotides agree with TRBD2. V shed 5 bases, J shed 4 bases, and the junction held 7 bases outside the gene matches. The CDR3 is 15 amino acids. Germline loops: CDR1 SGHNT, CDR2 YENEEA. CDR3 amino acids: CASSGIRGGYNEQFF. DNA for the CDR3: TGTGCCAGCAGCGGCATCCGGGGGGGGTACAATGAGCAGTTCTTC.

V and J are TRBV28 and TRBJ2-3; 12 positions match TRBD2. The CDR3 sequence is 17 residues long. Looked up from germline, CDR1 is MDHEN and CDR2 is SYDVKM. V was clipped by 1 base and J by 5 bases; unmatched bases: 7. The CDR3 sequence is CASSLSLAGGPEDTQYF. The CDR3 nucleotides read TGTGCCAGCAGTTTATCTCTAGCGGGAGGGCCGGAAGATACGCAGTATTTT.

The V call is TRBV6-5, the J call TRBJ1-2; tentatively, D is TRBD1 (6 bases). V lost 7 bases and J 0 bases, leaving 12 bases between the germline ends. The CDR3 runs to 14 residues. Germline V gives CDR1 MNHEY, CDR2 SVGAGI. Here the CDR3 DNA reads TGTGCCAGCACCTCCCGGACAGCTAACTATGGCTACACCTTC. Its translation: CASTSRTANYGYTF.

V usage is TRBV6-5 and J usage is TRBJ1-5; D possibly corresponds to TRBD1 (6 bases). The germline gives CDR1 MNHEY, CDR2 SVGAGI. The V gene lost 11 bases and the J gene lost 4 bases, with 12 bases spanning the gap. This CDR3 spans 12 amino acids. CDR3 sequence: CAVTGTNQPQHF. The CDR3 coding sequence is TGTGCCGTGACAGGCACGAATCAGCCCCAGCATTTT.

This chain uses TRBV5-4 with TRBJ1-3; the D is unclear. V was pared by 1 base and J by 1 base, with 6 bases between. The CDR3 consists of 14 residues. Germline assignment: CDR1 SGHNT and CDR2 YYREEE (reference sequence). CDR3 coding DNA: TGTGCCAGCAGCTTGACGAGTTCTGGAAACACCATATATTTT. Residues: CASSLTSSGNTIYF.

The chain couples TRBV10-3 to TRBJ2-7; TRBD2 aligns across 7 bases. V trimming: 5 bases; J trimming: 5 bases; junction bases outside the gene matches: 6. Germline assignment: CDR1 ENHRY and CDR2 SYGVKD. The CDR3 length is 13 residues. CDR3 residues: CAISSGAEDEQYF. Written as DNA, the CDR3 is TGTGCCATCAGTAGCGGGGCGGAGGACGAGCAGTACTTC.

The genes are TRBV2 and TRBJ1-5; 9 nucleotides match TRBD1. The CDR3 contains 13 residues. Germline CDR1 is SNHLY and CDR2 is FYNNEI. V lost 6 bases, J lost 7 bases, and 4 bases stayed unmatched. The CDR3 spells CASSGQGLQPQHF. DNA of the CDR3: TGTGCCAGCAGCGGACAGGGGCTACAGCCCCAGCATTTT.

The V call is TRBV4-3, the J call TRBJ1-3; D might be TRBD1 (5 bases). Germline CDR1 and CDR2: LGHNA and YSLEER. The germline V and J ends were trimmed by 5 bases and 8 bases, with 16 bases remaining between them. The CDR3 extends over 14 amino acids. CDR3 bases: TGCGCCAGCAGCTCCCGGTGGGGGAGGGACACCATATATTTT. Translated: CASSSRWGRDTIYF.

In its sample, this clone was seen a few times. The chain combines TRBV28 with TRBJ1-2; no definite D call. This CDR3 contains 11 residues. V was shortened by 6 bases and J by 5 bases, with 7 bases between the two germline ends. Germline CDR1 is MDHEN and CDR2 is SYDVKM. Written as DNA, the CDR3 is TGTGCCAGCAGCGGACGATATGGCTACACCTTC. It specifies CASSGRYGYTF.

The chain is built from TRBV9 and TRBJ2-7; TRBD2 matches 9 bases. There are 13 residues in the CDR3. Germline CDR1 and CDR2: SGDLS and YYNGEE. With V trimmed by 3 bases and J by 12 bases, 10 bases remained unmatched. The CDR3 loop is CASSGPGLALVYF. The CDR3 DNA reads TGTGCCAGCAGCGGCCCGGGACTAGCATTAGTGTACTTC.

The CDR3 sequence: CASSNEKLFF. CDR3 DNA: TGTGCCAGCAGCAATGAAAAACTGTTTTTT. This rearrangement joins TRBV28 to TRBJ1-4; D gene uncertain. The ends were cut back, 6 bases at V and 5 bases at J, with 1 base in the middle. Germline assignment: CDR1 MDHEN and CDR2 SYDVKM. This CDR3 is 10 amino acids long. The variable domain in full, completed from reference TRBV28 and TRBJ1-4, reads DVKVTQSSRYLVKRTGEKVFLECVQDMDHENMFWYRQDPGLGLRLIYFSYDVKMKEKGDIPEGYSVSREKKERFSLILESASTNQTSMYLCASSNEKLFFGSGTQLSVL.

This clone occurred a few times. The chain is built from TRBV18 and TRBJ1-1; no clear D gene. Trimming removed 5 bases from V and 5 bases from J, with 9 bases in between. Germline V gene data show CDR1 as KGHSH and CDR2 as LQKENI. This CDR3 is built from 12 residues. CDR3 DNA sequence: TGTGCCAGCTCAGGCGGACCGACTGAAGCTTTCTTT. Its protein product is CASSGGPTEAFF.

This chain joins TRBV18 and TRBJ2-1; D is unclear. The V end lost 4 bases, the J end lost 8 bases, and 12 bases lay between the germline ends. The CDR3 contains 13 residues. Germline CDR1 is KGHSH and CDR2 is LQKENI. CDR3 DNA sequence: TGTGCCAGCTCACTGGCCCCGTTCGATGAGCAGTTCTTC. Amino acid sequence: CASSLAPFDEQFF.

The chain carries TRBV7-9 and TRBJ2-5, with 8 bases lining up with TRBD1. V dropped 3 bases and J dropped 13; count of bases not matched to a gene: 10. The CDR3 consists of 13 residues. Germline values: CDR1 SEHNR, CDR2 FQNEAQ (reference sequence). CDR3 sequence reads: CASSFAQTGGMYF. CDR3 coding DNA: TGTGCCAGCAGCTTCGCCCAAACAGGGGGGATGTACTTC. The full variable domain, completed using reference TRBV7-9 and TRBJ2-5, is DTGVSQNPRHKITKRGQNVTFRCDPISEHNRLYWYRQTLGQGPEFLTYFQNEAQLEKSRLLSDRFSAERPKGSFSTLEIQRTEQGDSAMYLCASSFAQTGGMYFGPGTRLLVL.

J is TRBJ1-4 and V is TRBV6-1; 8 bases agree with TRBD1. The CDR3 runs to 13 residues. CDR1 is MNHNS and CDR2 is SASEGT in the germline V gene. The V segment lost 6 bases and the J segment 7 bases; nucleotides outside the gene matches: 4. The CDR3 is CASRGQAGEKLFF. CDR3 in DNA: TGTGCCAGCAGGGGACAGGCGGGTGAAAAACTGTTTTTT.

V and J are TRBV7-6 and TRBJ2-1, with 9 nucleotides matching TRBD1. The CDR3 is 16 amino acids. Per the germline V gene, CDR1 is SGHVS and CDR2 is FNYEAQ. J lost 9 bases, V lost 5 bases, and 14 bases had no gene match. The CDR3 loop reads CASSPMGQGVHGEQFF. The CDR3 DNA is TGTGCCAGCAGCCCGATGGGACAGGGAGTACACGGTGAGCAGTTCTTC.

This rearrangement joins TRBV27 to TRBJ2-7, with D perhaps matching TRBD2 (6 bases). CDR1 is MNHEY and CDR2 is SMNVEV in the germline V gene (reference sequence). Trimming removed 2 bases from V and 5 bases from J, with 22 bases in between. The length of the CDR3 is 17 residues. CDR3 in amino acids: CASSLTPAGSWPNEQYF. The CDR3 region has the DNA TGTGCCAGCAGTTTAACCCCAGCGGGTTCGTGGCCTAACGAGCAGTACTTC.

This clone occurred once. The gene calls are TRBV29-1 and TRBJ2-3; 8 nucleotides agree with TRBD2. Germline V gene lookup returns CDR1 SQVTM and CDR2 ANQGSEA. CDR3 length: 15 residues. Trimming cost V 2 bases and J 1 base; bases outside gene matches: 5. The CDR3 spells CSVEYGAGGTDTQYF. The CDR3 nucleotides read TGCAGCGTTGAATACGGAGCGGGAGGCACAGATACGCAGTATTTT.

The gene calls are TRBV7-2 and TRBJ1-5; D possibly corresponds to TRBD1 (6 bases). This CDR3 is built from 14 residues. Germline CDR1 reads SGHTA; CDR2 reads FQGNSA. The V gene lost 4 bases and the J gene lost 5 bases, with 12 bases spanning the gap. The CDR3 sequence: CASSSGTPDQPQHF. The CDR3 nucleotides read TGTGCCAGCAGCTCCGGGACACCAGATCAGCCCCAGCATTTT.

This chain joins TRBV11-2 and TRBJ2-1; 11 positions match TRBD2. The CDR3 runs to 15 residues. V dropped 7 bases and J dropped 8; count of bases not matched to a gene: 10. Germline CDR1 SGHAT, CDR2 FQNNGV. The CDR3 coding sequence is TGTGCCAGCACCACCTATAGCGGGAGGGAATATGAGCAGTTCTTC. This gives the protein CASTTYSGREYEQFF. Full variable domain (outside the CDR3, taken from reference TRBV11-2 and TRBJ2-1): EAGVAQSPRYKIIEKRQSVAFWCNPISGHATLYWYQQILGQGPKLLIQFQNNGVVDDSQLPKDRFSAERLKGVDSTLKIQPAKLEDSAVYLCASTTYSGREYEQFFGPGTRLTVL.

This sequence joins TRBV7-2 and TRBJ1-1; 7 bases align to TRBD1. Germline CDR1 and CDR2: SGHTA and FQGNSA. After removal of 5 bases from V and 0 bases from J, the junction contained 9 bases not matched to a gene. The CDR3 extends over 16 amino acids. In DNA, the CDR3 is TGTGCCAGCAGCCCCAGGACAGGACTGATGAACACTGAAGCTTTCTTT. The encoded protein is CASSPRTGLMNTEAFF.

The chain combines TRBV6-5 with TRBJ2-7; D tentatively fits TRBD1 or TRBD2 (5 bases each). Trimming stripped 0 bases from V and 6 bases from J, with 15 bases between. CDR3 length equals 15 residues. Germline loops: CDR1 MNHEY, CDR2 SVGAGI. The CDR3 DNA reads as TGTGCCAGCAGTTACTCGATTTACGGGGCTCCCGAGCAGTACTTC. Protein: CASSYSIYGAPEQYF.